The 5 T cell receptor beta chains presented below share a single source sample, sequenced in a study of beta chain features in type 1 diabetes. Expressed TCRB transcripts were sequenced because the entire RNA isolate underwent reverse transcription. The assay was immunoSEQ multiplex PCR, and TCRdb's table has in-frame clones only and misses some. The sample includes about 620,000 clones, 15% of them seen just once. Sequenced material: naive CD4+ T cells from blood. The source of these receptors is a man aged 18-30 years in good health.

There are a few counts of this clone. Written as DNA, the CDR3 is TGCGCCAGCAGCGCCCGGGGACAGGGAAGAACCTACGAGCAGTACTTC. Protein product: CASSARGQGRTYEQYF. The chain uses TRBV5-1 and TRBJ2-7; 9 nucleotides agree with TRBD1. Germline V gene data show CDR1 as SGHRS and CDR2 as YFSETQ. V lost 4 bases, J lost 2 bases, and 10 bases stayed unmatched. The CDR3 spans 16 residues.

This clone came up a few times. The chain uses TRBV7-9 and TRBJ1-1; the D is unclear. With 1 base removed from V and 1 base from J, the gap between germline ends came to 19 bases. The CDR3 has 18 amino acids. Per germline, CDR1 SEHNR and CDR2 FQNEAQ (reference sequence). The DNA for the CDR3 is TGTGCCAGCAGCTTAGGGTATTTAGCGTTGGGTGCGAACACTGAAGCTTTCTTT. Translation gives CASSLGYLALGANTEAFF.

This clone was seen a few times. The J gene is TRBJ1-1, the V gene TRBV28; D is ambiguous. Trimming left V 6 bases short and J 3 bases short, with 11 bases between. From germline, CDR1 is MDHEN and CDR2 SYDVKM. This CDR3 spans 13 amino acids. The CDR3 region is CASSQQSYTEAFF. The CDR3 DNA reads as TGTGCCAGCAGCCAACAGTCGTACACTGAAGCTTTCTTT.

This chain joins TRBV28 and TRBJ1-5; the D gene is possibly TRBD1 (5 bases). Between the trimmed V and J ends, which lost 6 bases and 1 base, there was a span of 10 bases. This CDR3 spans 14 amino acids. Germline CDR1 reads MDHEN; CDR2 reads SYDVKM. CDR3 loop: CASRARQSNQPQHF. In DNA form, the CDR3 reads TGTGCCAGCAGGGCGAGACAGAGCAATCAGCCCCAGCATTTT. Filled out from reference TRBV28 and TRBJ1-5, the complete variable domain reads DVKVTQSSRYLVKRTGEKVFLECVQDMDHENMFWYRQDPGLGLRLIYFSYDVKMKEKGDIPEGYSVSREKKERFSLILESASTNQTSMYLCASRARQSNQPQHFGDGTRLSIL.

V and J are TRBV7-9 and TRBJ2-2; D is unresolved. V lost 5 bases to trimming and J lost 0 bases, with 10 bases between them. CDR1 is SEHNR, CDR2 FQNEAQ, per germline (reference sequence). The CDR3 spans 15 residues. CDR3 DNA: TGTGCCAGCAGCCAACGATCCACGAACACCGGGGAGCTGTTTTTT. This gives the protein CASSQRSTNTGELFF.